This T cell receptor beta chain was obtained from a study of blood T cell repertoires in COVID-19. Germline V gene sequence: CDR1 MNHEY, CDR2 SVGAGI. CDR3 length: 14 amino acids. J gave up 4 bases and V 4 bases, and 6 bases lay outside the gene matches. The protocol was immunoSEQ multiplex PCR, while the TCRdb copy is restricted to in-frame clones and leaves out a portion. The data hold approximately 530,000 clones, with about 89% observed a single time. This TCR came from a woman aged 45 to 65 with COVID-19, enrolled during active disease. What was sequenced was peripheral blood. The V and J genes are TRBV6-5 and TRBJ1-2; 7 bases fit TRBD1. Here the CDR3 reads CASSFRTGFYGYTF. CDR3 sequence (DNA): TGTGCCAGCAGTTTCCGGACAGGCTTCTATGGCTACACCTTC.